This T cell receptor beta chain derives from a study of blood T cell repertoires in COVID-19. Study-wide context: T cells, B-cell-depleted T cells, or PBMCs provided the cDNA or gDNA that served as material.

Trimming stripped 7 bases from V and 0 bases from J, with 19 bases between. This CDR3 is built from 15 residues. Germline V lookup: CDR1 SQVTM, CDR2 ANQGSEA. Data came from immunoSEQ multiplex PCR; TCRdb stores just in-frame clones and leaves some out. The repertoire has 230,000 or so clones, around 88% of them found once; the top ten carry roughly 15%. The sample consisted of PBMCs or T cells enriched from blood (not recorded which). The V gene is TRBV29-1, the J gene TRBJ2-7; D perhaps matches TRBD2 (6 bases). This TCR was sampled from a woman in her 50s with acute COVID-19. CDR3 in DNA: TGCAGCGCCGGAGGGCAGGAAGAGGGCTCCTACGAGCAGTACTTC. Translated: CSAGGQEEGSYEQYF.